This T cell receptor beta chain was observed in a study of T cells in Graves' hyperthyroidism and ophthalmopathy. Template material for amplifying TCR beta CDR3 regions consisted of RNA transcripts. The HTBI primer set served for first-round RT-PCR of the TCR CDR3. One entry per CDR3 protein results from TCRdb running MiXCR on the multiplex PCR reads. The table has 300,000 to 450,000 distinct CDR3 sequences, approximately 17% seen once. Diagnoses used clinical symptoms, serum thyroxine and TRAb, thyroid ultrasound and orbital computed tomography. This clonotype was detected ten times or more. Sequenced sample: blood. The receptor comes from a woman aged 25 to 45 with Graves' hyperthyroidism that later progressed to Graves' ophthalmopathy.

The CDR3, as DNA: TGTGCCAGCAGCCCACCCGGGGGCGATGAGGAGAAACTGTTTTTT. Its protein is CASSPPGGDEEKLFF. The chain has TRBV6-1 and TRBJ1-4; TRBD1 is a possible D gene (6 bases). The germline V gene encodes CDR1 MNHNS and CDR2 SASEGT. The CDR3 is made up of 15 amino acids. Trimming took 6 bases from V and 11 from J, leaving 22 bases between them.